This T cell receptor (beta chain) originates from a study of blood T cell repertoires in COVID-19 (TCRdb year 2020). A note on the overall study: Samples from collaborators originated in the United States, Italy and Spain and spanned both the acute and convalescent phases of COVID-19. Where available, HLA class I and class II types were taken from metadata supplied by the sample provider and were not determined by assay-based typing. Samples came from the ongoing ImmuneRACE study (first 160 participants) plus 1,254 subjects from 6 global collaborators. The repertoires were released in a freely available public database intended as a resource for research on the immune response to SARS-CoV-2. Sample metadata almost always included a de-identified subject ID, COVID-19 status, age in years and sex. Deeply sampled blood TCRbeta repertoires from subjects exposed to, actively infected with, or recovered from COVID-19 were included in the dataset. The material from the prospective study consisted of cDNA or gDNA derived from T cells, B-cell-depleted T cells, or PBMCs.

A second Seattle source provided samples from volunteer blood donors who had recovered from COVID-19. Collaborating institutions collected whole blood in K2EDTA tubes following their own protocols. Collaborator samples were shipped for TCRbeta analysis as frozen whole blood, isolated PBMCs, or DNA extracted from either sample type. Comments on this clone: Its recognized antigen is unknown. One base away there is no much larger clone; base qualities are not given.

From its cysteine to its phenylalanine, the CDR3 spans 18 amino acids. The only DNA kept is the CDR3, 54 bases in frame from the first base. Reading the germline V gene gives CDR1 SGHVS and CDR2 FQNEAQ. Trimming leaves V shorter by 2 bases and J shorter by 0 bases, with the junction holding 8 bases beyond the gene matches. TCRbeta CDR3 regions were amplified from genomic DNA by means of the immunoSEQ Assay, a bias-controlled multiplex PCR. As for the original processing: The number of nucleated cells in each sample was estimated by amplification of reference gene primers within the assay. Sequence reads were collapsed and filtered to measure the absolute abundance of every unique TCRbeta CDR3 rearrangement. Productive Simpson clonality was computed per sample as the square root of Simpson's diversity index over productive rearrangements. TCRdb mirrors the immuneACCESS table, restricted to in-frame sequences. Some clones are absent from its copies; in checked studies, under half trace to an unresolved V gene, and the reason for the others is unknown. For V, J and clone size, that table is used; D and trimming come from the DNA. This sample holds about 270,000 clones; around 90% were observed only once. Roughly 4% of the sample goes to the ten largest clones.

Overall results and qualifications from the work: The quantity of clinical and demographic metadata differed by source and by participant and was supplied without curation.

This TCR was recovered from a man between 60 and 70 years old who had recovered from COVID-19. The sequenced material came from peripheral blood. The V gene is TRBV7-8 and the J gene is TRBJ1-5, and 9 junctional nucleotides match TRBD1. The CDR3 region reads CASSLTALQGASNQPQHF. The sequenced DNA: TGTGCCAGCAGCTTAACTGCCCTACAGGGGGCTAGCAATCAGCCCCAGCATTTT. The reference TRBV7-8 and TRBJ1-5 proteins fill in what lies around the CDR3, so the full variable domain reads GAGVSQSPRYKVAKRGQDVALRCDPISGHVSLFWYQQALGQGPEFLTYFQNEAQLDKSGLPSDRFFAERPEGSVSTLKIQRTQQEDSAVYLCASSLTALQGASNQPQHFGDGTRLSIL.